This T cell receptor beta chain was found in a study of T-cell memory formation after mild COVID-19. Study background: Clusters of TCRs were largely donor specific. Regarding the study as a whole: Clones shrinking from day 15 to 85 showed even CD4/CD8 mixes; later expanders tilted CD4+. CD4+ contracting clones were mainly CM and EM; CD8+ ones, EMRA. Second-wave clones peaking on day 37 lacked confirmed SARS-CoV-2 specificity.

About this clonotype itself: The antigen is undetermined.

V lost 3 bases to trimming and J lost 1 base, with 6 bases between them. Germline V lookup: CDR1 DFQATT, CDR2 SNEGSKA (reference sequence). CDR3 length: 12 amino acids. In TCRdb, the 5' RACE reads were re-called with MiXCR into one record per CDR3 protein. The sample consists of hundreds of thousands of distinct CDR3 sequences, about 20% of them appearing once. The V call is TRBV20-1, the J call TRBJ1-1; D gene unclear. The TCR comes from an adult woman who had mild COVID-19 (a few samples of this study predate the infection). Cell type and time point are not known. Sample: PBMCs or a T cell subset sorted from them (not recorded which). In DNA form, the CDR3 reads TGCAGTGCTAGCCCAGGGAACACTGAAGCTTTCTTT. This codes for CSASPGNTEAFF.